The rows below give T cell receptor beta chains drawn from one sample of a study of blood T cell repertoires in COVID-19. Using immunoSEQ multiplex PCR, the repertoire was profiled, and TCRdb retains in-frame clones only, with some absent. The sample records about 240,000 clones, approximately 83% being singletons. The specimen was PBMCs or T cells enriched from blood (not recorded which). The receptors originated from a middle-aged woman with acute COVID-19. CDR3s include the opening cysteine and the closing phenylalanine or tryptophan. Each record gives: J gene, CDR3 length, V gene, clone size, D gene, CDR3 protein, CDR3 DNA. The D gene is left open where the match is weak. Expanded clones are given a class, and other clones once, few, many or no size at all.

>TRBJ2-2|19|TRBV4-1|NA|TRBD2
CASSQDPGATSGVTGELFF
TGCGCCAGCAGCCAAGACCCAGGGGCGACTAGCGGAGTCACCGGGGAGCTGTTTTTT
>TRBJ1-1|13|TRBV18|NA|NA
CASSPPAGTEAFF
TGTGCCAGCTCACCACCGGCCGGGACTGAAGCTTTCTTT
>TRBJ2-3|13|TRBV5-4|NA|NA
CASSQASTDTQYF
TGTGCCAGCAGCCAAGCTAGCACAGATACGCAGTATTTT
>TRBJ1-2|18|TRBV5-5|NA|TRBD1
CASSPSLFSTGSNYGYTF
TGTGCCAGCAGCCCTTCCCTTTTCTCGACAGGGTCTAACTATGGCTACACCTTC
>TRBJ1-1|15|TRBV11-2|NA|NA
CASIAKEQGPTEAFF
TGTGCCAGCATCGCTAAAGAACAGGGCCCCACTGAAGCTTTCTTT
>TRBJ2-2|16|TRBV6-6|NA|TRBD2
CATRWGGSVNTGELFF
TGTGCCACCCGGTGGGGGGGTAGCGTAAACACCGGGGAGCTGTTTTTT
>TRBJ2-1|12|TRBV7-3|NA|NA
CASSLTGVEQFF
TGTGCCAGCAGCTTAACGGGAGTTGAGCAGTTCTTC
>TRBJ2-5|16|TRBV14|once|NA
CASSQVLGADGETQYF
TGTGCCAGCAGCCAAGTTCTGGGGGCGGATGGGGAGACCCAGTACTTC
>TRBJ2-7|15|TRBV11-2|NA|TRBD2
CASSLGLAGRYEQYF
TGTGCCAGCAGCTTAGGGTTAGCGGGCCGCTACGAGCAGTACTTC
>TRBJ2-7|14|TRBV4-1|NA|NA
CASSQAVFSQGQYF
TGCGCCAGCAGCCAAGCAGTGTTCTCTCAGGGGCAGTACTTC
>TRBJ2-3|12|TRBV29-1|NA|NA
CSVVAGTDTQYF
TGCAGCGTTGTAGCTGGCACAGATACGCAGTATTTT
>TRBJ1-3|19|TRBV9|NA|TRBD1
CASSVDPPTDRAAGNTIYF
TGTGCCAGCAGCGTAGACCCCCCGACGGACAGGGCTGCTGGAAACACCATATATTTT
>TRBJ1-2|13|TRBV29-1|NA|TRBD1
CSVEDRQGGGYTF
TGCAGCGTTGAAGATCGACAGGGCGGAGGCTACACCTTC
>TRBJ2-2|16|TRBV6-2/TRBV6-3|NA|NA
CASSHQGRRNTGELFF
TGTGCCAGCAGCCACCAGGGCCGAAGAAACACCGGGGAGCTGTTTTTT
>TRBJ1-1|16|TRBV10-2|NA|TRBD1
CASSQGAGSVNTEAFF
TGCGCCAGCAGTCAGGGGGCAGGGAGTGTGAACACTGAAGCTTTCTTT
>TRBJ2-1|15|TRBV28|NA|NA
CASSFRQSRGGEQFF
TGTGCCAGCAGTTTTAGACAGTCGAGGGGGGGTGAGCAGTTCTTC
>TRBJ2-3|12|TRBV9|NA|NA
CASRGATDTQYF
TGTGCCAGCAGGGGGGCCACAGATACGCAGTATTTT
>TRBJ1-5|13|TRBV7-2|NA|NA
CASSREGDQPQHF
TGTGCCAGCAGTCGAGAGGGGGATCAGCCCCAGCATTTT
>TRBJ2-5|15|TRBV5-4|NA|TRBD2
CASSFGTSGGETQYF
TGTGCCAGCAGCTTTGGGACTAGCGGGGGAGAGACCCAGTACTTC
>TRBJ2-3|16|TRBV7-9|NA|TRBD2
CASSLGETSGADTQYF
TGTGCCAGCAGCTTAGGAGAGACTAGCGGAGCAGATACGCAGTATTTT